This T cell receptor beta chain came from a study of CD8 T cells in ankylosing spondylitis. Overall study findings and caveats: Seven to nine highly homologous variants made up a TCR beta motif, and this motif appeared characteristic of ankylosing spondylitis blood.

TCRdb used MiXCR to reprocess the 5' RACE reads, holding one entry per CDR3 protein. The table lists some 700,000 distinct CDR3 sequences, roughly 19% of them singletons, with roughly a fifth in the top ten. With respect to this clonotype: Its antigen is currently unknown.

This CDR3 contains 16 residues. CDR1 and CDR2 (germline): SGHAT, FQNNGV. V was clipped by 5 bases and J by 4 bases, with 18 bases between them. Specimen: blood, either unsorted or a sorted T cell fraction (not recorded which). The receptor comes from a male donor with ankylosing spondylitis. V gene TRBV11-2 combines with J gene TRBJ2-1; D remains unclear. CDR3 amino acids: CASSLDNSGNYNEQFF. The CDR3 coding sequence is TGTGCCAGCAGCCTCGACAATAGTGGGAATTACAATGAGCAGTTCTTC.